A single sample is the source of the 28 T cell receptor beta chains below, sequenced in a study of blood T cell repertoires in COVID-19. Method: immunoSEQ multiplex PCR; TCRdb's copy keeps in-frame clones and lacks some. The sample shows a few hundred thousand clones, around 87% of them seen only once. The sequenced sample was PBMCs or T cells enriched from blood (not recorded which). These receptor sequences come from a woman between 50 and 59 years old who had recovered from COVID-19.

The rearrangement joins TRBV3-1 (or the pseudogene TRBV3-2) to TRBJ1-4; D is possibly TRBD1 (6 bases). In germline, CDR1 is LGHDT, CDR2 YNNKEL (reference sequence). This CDR3 is built from 15 residues. The V end lost 4 bases, the J end lost 8 bases, and 17 bases lay between the germline ends. CDR3 in amino acids: CASSLRSGGREKLFF. The CDR3 nucleotides read TGTGCCAGCAGCCTCCGGTCGGGGGGGCGGGAAAAACTGTTTTTT.

This clone showed up just once. The genes are TRBV2 and TRBJ1-1; TRBD1 might be the D (5 bases). Germline values: CDR1 SNHLY, CDR2 FYNNEI. V was shortened by 3 bases and J by 6 bases, with 14 bases between the two germline ends. CDR3 length: 14 residues. The CDR3 sequence is CASSEEGPVSEAFF. The DNA for the CDR3 is TGTGCCAGCAGTGAGGAGGGGCCGGTCTCTGAAGCTTTCTTT.

This clone turned up a few times. The rearrangement links TRBV6-5 to TRBJ1-1, with D perhaps matching TRBD1 (6 bases). Germline V gives CDR1 MNHEY, CDR2 SVGAGI. The V end lost 7 bases, the J end lost 4 bases, and 19 bases lay between the germline ends. This CDR3 is 15 amino acids long. The DNA for the CDR3 is TGTGCCAGCACCCCTCGTGGGGGCAGGCTCACTGAAGCTTTCTTT. This translates into CASTPRGGRLTEAFF.

The chain links TRBV28 to TRBJ1-6; perhaps TRBD1 as D (5 bases). Germline values: CDR1 MDHEN, CDR2 SYDVKM. The germline V and J ends were trimmed by 2 bases and 7 bases, with 12 bases remaining between them. The CDR3 contains 15 residues. This chain's CDR3 is CASSLRGTGNSPLHF. The CDR3 DNA reads as TGTGCCAGCAGTTTAAGGGGAACTGGGAATTCACCCCTCCACTTT.

As regards this clone: The same CDR3 can be traced to other DNA sequences in this sample. This rearrangement joins TRBV18 to TRBJ1-1; tentatively, D is TRBD1 (5 bases). CDR3 size: 13 residues. Germline V gene data show CDR1 as KGHSH and CDR2 as LQKENI. The V and J ends lost 2 bases and 5 bases respectively, with 9 bases between them. CDR3 amino acids: CASSPVGGTEAFF. DNA for the CDR3: TGTGCCAGCTCACCAGTGGGGGGAACTGAAGCTTTCTTT.

The chain links TRBV28 to TRBJ1-1; D gene uncertain. The CDR3 has 16 residues. V was shortened by 6 bases and J by 4 bases, with 21 bases between the two germline ends. The germline V gene encodes CDR1 MDHEN and CDR2 SYDVKM. The CDR3 is CASRLRFQGRFTEAFF. The CDR3 DNA sequence: TGTGCCAGCAGACTACGCTTCCAAGGAAGGTTCACTGAAGCTTTCTTT.

The J gene is TRBJ2-3, the V gene TRBV7-3; D is unclear. The V end lost 9 bases, the J end lost 3 bases, and 19 bases lay between the germline ends. Germline CDR1 and CDR2: SGHTA and FQGTGA. The CDR3 loop spans 15 amino acids. The CDR3 bases are TGTGCCAGTAGCCACCGGCCTAGACGGACAGATACGCAGTATTTT. The encoded protein is CASSHRPRRTDTQYF.

The rearrangement joins TRBV6-2 or TRBV6-3 to TRBJ2-7; unclear D gene. CDR3 length: 15 residues. The V end was cut by 4 bases, the J end by 0 bases, with 13 bases between. Germline assignment: CDR1 MNHEY and CDR2 SVGEGT. The CDR3, as DNA: TGTGCCAGCAGTTCACCCCAGGTACCCTCCTACGAGCAGTACTTC. Amino acids: CASSSPQVPSYEQYF.

The CDR3 bases are TGTGCCAGCAGTGACCGGGACACCTTCACAGATACGCAGTATTTT. Translating gives CASSDRDTFTDTQYF. V usage is TRBV27 and J usage is TRBJ2-3; D might be TRBD1 (6 bases). The CDR3 extends over 15 amino acids. Germline V gene lookup returns CDR1 MNHEY and CDR2 SMNVEV (reference sequence). V lost 5 bases, J lost 2 bases, and 14 bases lay in between.

This clone has just one count. The chain couples TRBV7-6 to TRBJ1-2, with TRBD1 matching over 8 bases. V dropped 5 bases and J dropped 7; count of bases not matched to a gene: 6. Germline V gene data show CDR1 as SGHVS and CDR2 as FNYEAQ. This CDR3 contains 13 residues. CDR3 DNA sequence: TGTGCCAGCAGCGAAACTCAGGGGGCTGGCTACACCTTC. This gives the protein CASSETQGAGYTF. The variable domain in full, with the rest retrieved from reference TRBV7-6 and TRBJ1-2, is GAGVSQSPRYKVTKRGQDVALRCDPISGHVSLYWYRQALGQGPEFLTYFNYEAQQDKSGLPNDRFSAERPEGSISTLTIQRTEQRDSAMYRCASSETQGAGYTFGSGTRLTVV.

The chain recombines TRBV19 with TRBJ2-1; possible D gene TRBD2, 5 bases. The germline V gene encodes CDR1 LNHDA and CDR2 SQIVND (reference sequence). The V end lost 3 bases, the J end lost 6 bases, and 9 bases lay between the germline ends. This CDR3 is 13 amino acids long. In DNA form, the CDR3 reads TGTGCCAGTAGTATTGGACTTCTCAATGAGCAGTTCTTC. Translation: CASSIGLLNEQFF.

The rearrangement uses TRBV7-2 and TRBJ1-3, with no clear D. The CDR3 runs 12 residues. The germline V gene encodes CDR1 SGHTA and CDR2 FQGNSA. V gave up 5 bases and J gave up 9 bases, with 11 bases separating them. CDR3 in amino acids: CASSPYSGTIYF. The CDR3 DNA reads TGTGCCAGCAGCCCGTACAGTGGCACCATATATTTT.

The CDR3 is CASSSRDSSYEQYF. The DNA for the CDR3 is TGTGCCAGCAGTAGCCGGGACAGCTCCTACGAGCAGTACTTC. The rearrangement joins TRBV28 to TRBJ2-7, with 7 bases fitting TRBD1. Trimming removed 5 bases from V and 0 bases from J; junction bases left unmatched: 4. In germline, CDR1 is MDHEN, CDR2 SYDVKM. This CDR3 comprises 14 residues.

J is TRBJ1-6 and V is TRBV14, with 8 bases aligning to TRBD1. This CDR3 has 18 amino acids. The germline gives CDR1 SGHDN, CDR2 FVKESK. V dropped 0 bases and J dropped 7; count of bases not matched to a gene: 11. CDR3 nucleotide sequence: TGTGCCAGCAGCCAAGATTATTTAACAGGGGGAATGAATTCACCCCTCCACTTT. Its protein is CASSQDYLTGGMNSPLHF.

The chain uses TRBV2 and TRBJ1-1; 9 nucleotides agree with TRBD1. Per germline, CDR1 SNHLY and CDR2 FYNNEI. The CDR3 runs to 14 residues. The V and J ends lost 6 bases and 4 bases, in that order; junction bases with no gene match: 6. The CDR3 region is CASSTGTGFTEAFF. CDR3 nucleotides: TGTGCCAGCAGCACCGGGACAGGGTTCACTGAAGCTTTCTTT.

The CDR3 sequence is CASSVGGENEQFF. Written as DNA, the CDR3 is TGTGCCAGCAGCGTAGGAGGCGAAAATGAGCAGTTCTTC. The chain couples TRBV9 to TRBJ2-1; D remains ambiguous. V lost 0 bases and J 7 bases, leaving 8 bases between the germline ends. This CDR3 has 13 amino acids. Germline-derived CDR1 and CDR2 are SGDLS and YYNGEE. The complete variable domain, with remaining parts taken from reference TRBV9 and TRBJ2-1, reads DSGVTQTPKHLITATGQRVTLRCSPRSGDLSVYWYQQSLDQGLQFLIQYYNGEERAKGNILERFSAQQFPDLHSELNLSSLELGDSALYFCASSVGGENEQFFGPGTRLTVL.

The V and J genes are TRBV5-1 and TRBJ1-6; D not certain. This CDR3 is built from 17 residues. V dropped 5 bases and J dropped 6 bases, with 21 bases sitting between them. The germline CDR1 and CDR2 sequences are SGHRS and YFSETQ. The CDR3 loop reads CASRKGSRPHINSPLHF. In DNA form, the CDR3 reads TGCGCCAGCAGGAAAGGATCCAGGCCTCACATTAATTCACCCCTCCACTTT.

The chain carries TRBV28 and TRBJ2-1, with 8 bases that match TRBD2. The trim removed 1 base at V and 0 bases at J, leaving 8 bases unmatched. The germline V gene encodes CDR1 MDHEN and CDR2 SYDVKM. This CDR3 comprises 18 residues. The CDR3 region has the DNA TGTGCCAGCAGTTTATCCAGCGGGGGTGAAAGCTCCTACAATGAGCAGTTCTTC. Protein: CASSLSSGGESSYNEQFF.

This chain joins TRBV7-6 and TRBJ2-6, with 10 bases that match TRBD1. Per the germline V gene, CDR1 is SGHVS and CDR2 is FNYEAQ. The CDR3 runs to 19 residues. Germline trimming cut 5 bases from V and 1 base from J; bases unmatched to any gene: 11. The CDR3 loop is CASSPRQGASGSGANVLTF. DNA for the CDR3: TGTGCCAGCAGCCCACGACAGGGGGCCAGTGGTTCTGGGGCCAACGTCCTGACTTTC.

This clone was counted only a few times. This chain joins TRBV19 and TRBJ1-5, with 7 bases fitting TRBD1. Losses at the gene ends were 5 bases for V and 0 bases for J; bases not matched to a gene: 7. The length of the CDR3 is 16 residues. Per germline, CDR1 LNHDA and CDR2 SQIVND (reference sequence). CDR3 region: CASSSQTGYSNQPQHF. The CDR3 DNA is TGTGCCAGTAGTTCCCAGACAGGGTATAGCAATCAGCCCCAGCATTTT.

V gene TRBV5-1 combines with J gene TRBJ2-1; D might be TRBD1 (5 bases). The germline gives CDR1 SGHRS, CDR2 YFSETQ. This CDR3 comprises 16 residues. The V end lost 2 bases, the J end lost 6 bases, and 18 bases lay between the germline ends. The CDR3 reads CASSLPQEQVTNEQFF. CDR3 DNA sequence: TGCGCCAGCAGCTTACCACAGGAACAGGTAACCAATGAGCAGTTCTTC.

The chain recombines TRBV7-2 with TRBJ2-7, with D possibly being TRBD2 (6 bases). Germline V CDR1 and CDR2: SGHTA, FQGNSA. V lost 4 bases, J lost 1 base, and 11 bases lay in between. The CDR3 sequence is 14 residues long. The CDR3 protein is CASSSQGGSYEQYF. The DNA for the CDR3 is TGTGCCAGCAGCTCGCAGGGAGGTTCCTACGAGCAGTACTTC.

The chain joins TRBV2 to TRBJ1-2; the D gene is possibly TRBD1 (6 bases). The CDR3 length is 17 residues. Germline values: CDR1 SNHLY, CDR2 FYNNEI. V was clipped by 4 bases and J by 5 bases, with 23 bases between them. CDR3 sequence reads: CASSVRTAGGSVYGYTF. CDR3 in DNA: TGTGCCAGCAGTGTACGGACAGCCGGTGGTTCTGTGTATGGCTACACCTTC.

The chain joins TRBV6-5 to TRBJ1-2; D not resolved. Trimming cost V 5 bases and J 4 bases, with 17 bases left between them. This CDR3 is 15 amino acids long. Germline V gene lookup returns CDR1 MNHEY and CDR2 SVGAGI. CDR3 in amino acids: CASSRTYEGGYGYTF. The CDR3 coding sequence is TGTGCCAGCAGTAGGACGTATGAAGGAGGCTATGGCTACACCTTC.

This chain uses TRBV11-2 with TRBJ1-2; no clear D. V gave up 0 bases and J gave up 10 bases, with 15 bases separating them. The germline V gene encodes CDR1 SGHAT and CDR2 FQNNGV. The CDR3 covers 14 residues. CDR3 sequence reads: CASSLDDTPVVYTF. CDR3 in DNA: TGTGCCAGCAGCTTAGATGACACGCCAGTAGTCTACACCTTC. Full variable domain (rest looked up from reference TRBV11-2 and TRBJ1-2): EAGVAQSPRYKIIEKRQSVAFWCNPISGHATLYWYQQILGQGPKLLIQFQNNGVVDDSQLPKDRFSAERLKGVDSTLKIQPAKLEDSAVYLCASSLDDTPVVYTFGSGTRLTVV.

This clone was observed a single time. The chain is built from TRBV29-1 and TRBJ2-1, with 7 bases aligning to TRBD2. The CDR3 contains 14 residues. In germline, CDR1 is SQVTM, CDR2 ANQGSEA. The trim removed 7 bases at V and 2 bases at J, leaving 8 bases unmatched. The CDR3 spells CSGRTSATYNEQFF. CDR3 sequence (DNA): TGCAGCGGAAGAACTAGCGCCACCTACAATGAGCAGTTCTTC.

The chain recombines TRBV4-1 with TRBJ1-3, with D unresolved. The germline V and J ends were trimmed by 4 bases and 2 bases, with 15 bases remaining between them. The CDR3 totals 16 residues. In germline, CDR1 is MGHRA, CDR2 YSYEKL. CDR3: CASSPVAGLPGNTIYF. The CDR3 DNA sequence: TGCGCCAGCAGCCCCGTGGCAGGTCTGCCTGGAAACACCATATATTTT.

The genes are TRBV28 and TRBJ1-4, with 9 bases fitting TRBD1. V lost 5 bases, J lost 4 bases, and 8 bases stayed unmatched. Germline V lookup: CDR1 MDHEN, CDR2 SYDVKM. This CDR3 contains 16 residues. The CDR3 sequence: CASSPATGGGNEKLFF. The CDR3 coding sequence is TGTGCCAGCAGTCCCGCGACAGGGGGGGGTAATGAAAAACTGTTTTTT. The full variable domain, rest sourced from reference TRBV28 and TRBJ1-4, is DVKVTQSSRYLVKRTGEKVFLECVQDMDHENMFWYRQDPGLGLRLIYFSYDVKMKEKGDIPEGYSVSREKKERFSLILESASTNQTSMYLCASSPATGGGNEKLFFGSGTQLSVL.